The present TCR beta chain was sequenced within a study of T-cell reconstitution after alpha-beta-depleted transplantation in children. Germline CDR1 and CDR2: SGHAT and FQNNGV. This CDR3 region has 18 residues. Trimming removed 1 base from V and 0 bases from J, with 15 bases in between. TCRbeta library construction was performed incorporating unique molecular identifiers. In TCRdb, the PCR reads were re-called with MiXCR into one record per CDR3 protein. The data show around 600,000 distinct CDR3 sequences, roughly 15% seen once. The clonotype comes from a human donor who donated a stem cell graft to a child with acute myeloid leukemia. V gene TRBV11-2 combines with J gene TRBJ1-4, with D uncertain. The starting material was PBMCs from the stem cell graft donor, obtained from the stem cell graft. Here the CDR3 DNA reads TGTGCCAGCAGCTTAGTTTCCGCCAGCCTCGCAACTAATGAAAAACTGTTTTTT. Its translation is CASSLVSASLATNEKLFF. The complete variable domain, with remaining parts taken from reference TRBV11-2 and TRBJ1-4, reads EAGVAQSPRYKIIEKRQSVAFWCNPISGHATLYWYQQILGQGPKLLIQFQNNGVVDDSQLPKDRFSAERLKGVDSTLKIQPAKLEDSAVYLCASSLVSASLATNEKLFFGSGTQLSVL.